This TCR beta chain was captured by sequencing in a study of T-cell memory formation after mild COVID-19. A 5'RACE reaction primed in the constant segment made cDNA libraries of TCR alpha and TCR beta, and these carried sample barcodes and UMIs. TCRdb reprocessed the 5' RACE reads via MiXCR and lists one record per CDR3 protein. In the table there are approximately 300,000 distinct CDR3 sequences, approximately 16% of which are singletons. Sequencing was performed on PBMCs or a T cell subset sorted from them (not recorded which). The receptor comes from a man in his late teens or twenties who had mild COVID-19 (a few samples of this study predate the infection). Cell type and time point are not known.

The CDR3 sequence is CSVEDLQGARADTQYF. The CDR3 coding sequence is TGCAGCGTTGAAGATCTGCAGGGGGCGCGCGCAGATACGCAGTATTTT. This sequence joins TRBV29-1 and TRBJ2-3; 8 nucleotides align to TRBD1. Germline CDR1 reads SQVTM; CDR2 reads ANQGSEA. The ends lost 0 bases at V and 4 bases at J; junction bases unmatched: 9. CDR3 length equals 16 residues.